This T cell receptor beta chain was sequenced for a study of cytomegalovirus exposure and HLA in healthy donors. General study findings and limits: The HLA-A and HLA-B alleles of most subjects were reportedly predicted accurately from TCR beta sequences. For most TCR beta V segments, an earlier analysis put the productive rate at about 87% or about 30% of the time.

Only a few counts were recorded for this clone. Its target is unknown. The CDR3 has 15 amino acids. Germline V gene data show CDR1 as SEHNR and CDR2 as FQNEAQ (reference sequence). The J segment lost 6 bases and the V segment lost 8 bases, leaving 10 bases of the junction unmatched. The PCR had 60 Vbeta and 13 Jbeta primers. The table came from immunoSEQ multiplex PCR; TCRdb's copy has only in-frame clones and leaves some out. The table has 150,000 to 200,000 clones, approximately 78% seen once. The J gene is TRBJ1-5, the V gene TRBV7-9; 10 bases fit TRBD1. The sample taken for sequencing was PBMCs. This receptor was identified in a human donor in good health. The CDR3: CASGTGEGVGQPQHF. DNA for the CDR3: TGTGCCAGCGGGACAGGGGAAGGCGTTGGTCAGCCCCAGCATTTT.